The rows below give T cell receptor beta chains drawn from one sample of a study of T cells in localized non-small cell lung cancer. Assay used: immunoSEQ multiplex PCR; TCRdb lists only in-frame clones, some missing. Of approximately 60,000 clones listed, under 90% were seen once; the top ten hold nearly 2%. The material was peripheral blood, obtained before any cancer treatment. Receptors originate from a woman aged 40-70 years with stage I lung adenocarcinoma. The CDR3 runs from the conserved cysteine through the conserved F or W. D genes are given only for firm matches. Size is stated for part of the rows, as once, few or many counts, or as a class when the clone is expanded.

D gene: NA
V gene: TRBV19
J gene: TRBJ1-1
clone size: NA
CDR3 DNA: TGTGCCAGTAGTTTGGGCTTCTACGGGACTGAAGCTTTCTTT
CDR3 protein: CASSLGFYGTEAFF

D gene: NA
V gene: TRBV4-3
J gene: TRBJ2-7
clone size: NA
CDR3 DNA: TGCGCCAGCAGCCAAGAGATAGTTGGGTCCTACGAGCAGTACTTC
CDR3 protein: CASSQEIVGSYEQYF

D gene: NA
V gene: TRBV5-1
J gene: TRBJ2-3
clone size: NA
CDR3 DNA: TGCGCCAGCAGCGCCGCGGGACGCACAGATACGCAGTATTTT
CDR3 protein: CASSAAGRTDTQYF

D gene: NA
V gene: TRBV29-1
J gene: TRBJ1-1
clone size: NA
CDR3 DNA: TGCAGCGTTGGCCTTTGGGCTGAAGCTTTCTTT
CDR3 protein: CSVGLWAEAFF

D gene: NA
V gene: TRBV7-6
J gene: TRBJ2-5
clone size: NA
CDR3 DNA: TGTGCCAGCAGCTCACCTTATGGGCTCGCTGGCGGGGCTAAAGAGACCCAGTACTTC
CDR3 protein: CASSSPYGLAGGAKETQYF

D gene: TRBD1
V gene: TRBV19
J gene: TRBJ2-7
clone size: NA
CDR3 DNA: TGTGCCAGTAGTGCCCAGGGGGCCGCCTCCTACGAGCAGTACTTC
CDR3 protein: CASSAQGAASYEQYF

D gene: NA
V gene: TRBV13
J gene: TRBJ1-2
clone size: NA
CDR3 DNA: TGTGCCAGCAGCGAAGGGACGGGGAACTATGGCTACACCTTC
CDR3 protein: CASSEGTGNYGYTF

D gene: NA
V gene: TRBV9
J gene: TRBJ2-7
clone size: NA
CDR3 DNA: TGTGCCAGCAGCGTAGATGAGGGCTCCTACGAGCAGTACTTC
CDR3 protein: CASSVDEGSYEQYF

D gene: TRBD1
V gene: TRBV9
J gene: TRBJ2-1
clone size: NA
CDR3 DNA: TGTGCCAGCAGCGCCGGGGACAGGGAATTGGTCGAGCAGTTCTTC
CDR3 protein: CASSAGDRELVEQFF

D gene: NA
V gene: TRBV19
J gene: TRBJ2-7
clone size: once
CDR3 DNA: TGTGCCAGTAGTATCGGCAGGGGCCCCTACGAGCAGTACTTC
CDR3 protein: CASSIGRGPYEQYF

D gene: TRBD2
V gene: TRBV7-9
J gene: TRBJ2-5
clone size: NA
CDR3 DNA: TGTGCCAGCGCGCGGGGGGGCCAAGAGACCCAGTACTTC
CDR3 protein: CASARGGQETQYF

D gene: TRBD2
V gene: TRBV29-1
J gene: TRBJ2-5
clone size: NA
CDR3 DNA: TGCAGCGTTGGGGTGGCGGGGGTGCAAGAGACCCAGTACTTC
CDR3 protein: CSVGVAGVQETQYF

D gene: NA
V gene: TRBV19
J gene: TRBJ2-7
clone size: NA
CDR3 DNA: TGTGCCAGTAGCTCAGGGGGGGCAGTCTACGAGCAGTACTTC
CDR3 protein: CASSSGGAVYEQYF

D gene: TRBD1
V gene: TRBV30
J gene: TRBJ1-4
clone size: NA
CDR3 DNA: TGTGCCTGGAGGGGGGGACAGCCTCTCTCAACTAATGAAAAACTGTTTTTT
CDR3 protein: CAWRGGQPLSTNEKLFF

D gene: TRBD2
V gene: TRBV6-1
J gene: TRBJ2-3
clone size: NA
CDR3 DNA: TGTGCCAGCAATCCGGGACTAGCGGTCACAGATACGCAGTATTTT
CDR3 protein: CASNPGLAVTDTQYF

D gene: NA
V gene: TRBV20-1
J gene: TRBJ1-1
clone size: NA
CDR3 DNA: TGCAGTGCTAGAGACCCGTTTGAAGCTTTCTTT
CDR3 protein: CSARDPFEAFF

D gene: NA
V gene: TRBV10-3
J gene: TRBJ1-5
clone size: NA
CDR3 DNA: TGTGCCATCAGTGAGTCGGACATTAATCAGCCCCAGCATTTT
CDR3 protein: CAISESDINQPQHF

D gene: NA
V gene: TRBV18
J gene: TRBJ2-7
clone size: NA
CDR3 DNA: TGTGCCAGCTCACCTGAACCCGGGGCCTACGAGCAGTACTTC
CDR3 protein: CASSPEPGAYEQYF

D gene: TRBD2
V gene: TRBV2
J gene: TRBJ2-1
clone size: NA
CDR3 DNA: TGTGCCAGCAGTGTGGGAGGGGATCCCTACAATGAGCAGTTCTTC
CDR3 protein: CASSVGGDPYNEQFF

D gene: NA
V gene: TRBV7-2
J gene: TRBJ2-1
clone size: NA
CDR3 DNA: TGTGCCAGCAGCTTAGTTTATGAGCAGTTCTTC
CDR3 protein: CASSLVYEQFF

D gene: NA
V gene: TRBV4-3
J gene: TRBJ1-2
clone size: NA
CDR3 DNA: TGCGCCAGCAGCCAAGAATCCAGGATTAACTATGGCTACACCTTC
CDR3 protein: CASSQESRINYGYTF

D gene: NA
V gene: TRBV7-9
J gene: TRBJ1-1
clone size: NA
CDR3 DNA: TGTGCCAGCAGCTTTTCAAGGGACACTGAAGCTTTCTTT
CDR3 protein: CASSFSRDTEAFF

D gene: TRBD1
V gene: TRBV6-5
J gene: TRBJ2-1
clone size: NA
CDR3 DNA: TGTGCCAGCAGACTCGGACAGGGGGGGTACAATGAGCAGTTCTTC
CDR3 protein: CASRLGQGGYNEQFF

D gene: NA
V gene: TRBV28
J gene: TRBJ1-1
clone size: NA
CDR3 DNA: TGTGCCAGCAGGGGGGATAAGGACACTGAAGCTTTCTTT
CDR3 protein: CASRGDKDTEAFF

D gene: NA
V gene: TRBV19
J gene: TRBJ1-1
clone size: few
CDR3 DNA: TGTGCCAGTAGTAACGTCCCCCGCGGGACTGAAGCTTTCTTT
CDR3 protein: CASSNVPRGTEAFF

D gene: TRBD1
V gene: TRBV27
J gene: TRBJ2-2
clone size: NA
CDR3 DNA: TGTGCCAGCGGCTTTAGGGACAGACACACCGGGGAGCTGTTTTTT
CDR3 protein: CASGFRDRHTGELFF

D gene: TRBD1
V gene: TRBV30
J gene: TRBJ1-2
clone size: NA
CDR3 DNA: TGTGCCTGGAGTGTGGCAGGGGGACGAGGCACCTTC
CDR3 protein: CAWSVAGGRGTF

D gene: NA
V gene: TRBV28
J gene: TRBJ2-5
clone size: NA
CDR3 DNA: TGTGCCAGCAGTTTATGGGGTGACGGAGAGACCCAGTACTTC
CDR3 protein: CASSLWGDGETQYF

D gene: NA
V gene: TRBV20-1
J gene: TRBJ2-5
clone size: NA
CDR3 DNA: TGCAGTGCTAGCTTGGAGACCCAGTACTTC
CDR3 protein: CSASLETQYF

D gene: TRBD1
V gene: TRBV4-2
J gene: TRBJ1-1
clone size: few
CDR3 DNA: TGTGCCAGCAGCCAAGTCCTAGGACAGGGTGAAGCTTTCTTT
CDR3 protein: CASSQVLGQGEAFF

D gene: NA
V gene: TRBV6-1
J gene: TRBJ2-7
clone size: NA
CDR3 DNA: TGTGCCAGCAGTGAACGTCCAGGCTACGAGCAGTACTTC
CDR3 protein: CASSERPGYEQYF

D gene: NA
V gene: TRBV29-1
J gene: TRBJ1-1
clone size: NA
CDR3 DNA: TGCAGCGCTGTGAGGGGTCGGACTGAAGCTTTCTTT
CDR3 protein: CSAVRGRTEAFF

D gene: NA
V gene: TRBV5-1
J gene: TRBJ2-2
clone size: NA
CDR3 DNA: TGCGCCAGCAGCTTGAAGCCAGGGGAGAGCGGGGAGCTGTTTTTT
CDR3 protein: CASSLKPGESGELFF

D gene: TRBD1
V gene: TRBV18
J gene: TRBJ2-5
clone size: NA
CDR3 DNA: TGTGCCAGCTCACCAGGGACAGGGGGCGAGGAGACCCAGTACTTC
CDR3 protein: CASSPGTGGEETQYF

D gene: NA
V gene: TRBV7-9
J gene: TRBJ2-4
clone size: NA
CDR3 DNA: TGTGCCAGCAGCCCTCGGGGTAACGCCAAAAACATTCAGTACTTC
CDR3 protein: CASSPRGNAKNIQYF

D gene: NA
V gene: TRBV5-6
J gene: TRBJ2-4
clone size: NA
CDR3 DNA: TGTGCCAGCAGCCCAAAACGTCGGAACATTCAGTACTTC
CDR3 protein: CASSPKRRNIQYF

D gene: TRBD1
V gene: TRBV10-3
J gene: TRBJ1-1
clone size: NA
CDR3 DNA: TGTGCCATCAGTGACCAGGGGACAGGAGGGGACATTATGAACACTGAAGCTTTCTTT
CDR3 protein: CAISDQGTGGDIMNTEAFF

D gene: NA
V gene: TRBV27
J gene: TRBJ2-7
clone size: NA
CDR3 DNA: TGTGCCAGCAGTCGAAACCGGGACCCACGGTACGAGCAGTACTTC
CDR3 protein: CASSRNRDPRYEQYF

D gene: TRBD2
V gene: TRBV9
J gene: TRBJ2-5
clone size: NA
CDR3 DNA: TGTGCCAGCAGCGCCTCGGGACTAGCGGGTCTAAAAGAGACCCAGTACTTC
CDR3 protein: CASSASGLAGLKETQYF

D gene: NA
V gene: TRBV5-5
J gene: TRBJ1-2
clone size: NA
CDR3 DNA: TGTGCCAGCAGCCAAACGTTCGGCTACACCTTC
CDR3 protein: CASSQTFGYTF

D gene: NA
V gene: TRBV5-5
J gene: TRBJ2-7
clone size: NA
CDR3 DNA: TGTGCCAGCAGCTTATATCAGGAGGTCGAGCAGTACTTC
CDR3 protein: CASSLYQEVEQYF

D gene: NA
V gene: TRBV7-2
J gene: TRBJ1-2
clone size: NA
CDR3 DNA: TGTGCCAGCAGCTTAGTAGGAGGGAATCGCGATGGCTACACCTTC
CDR3 protein: CASSLVGGNRDGYTF

D gene: NA
V gene: TRBV28
J gene: TRBJ1-1
clone size: NA
CDR3 DNA: TGTGCCAGCAGTTTTGTGGGGGTCACTGAAGCTTTCTTT
CDR3 protein: CASSFVGVTEAFF

D gene: NA
V gene: TRBV6-6
J gene: TRBJ1-3
clone size: NA
CDR3 DNA: TGTGCCAGCAGTTTCCAGGGAGATGGAAACACCATATATTTT
CDR3 protein: CASSFQGDGNTIYF

D gene: TRBD1
V gene: TRBV4-3
J gene: TRBJ2-7
clone size: NA
CDR3 DNA: TGCGCCAGCAGCCAAGACAGGGGGCGCGGGTACGAGCAGTACTTC
CDR3 protein: CASSQDRGRGYEQYF